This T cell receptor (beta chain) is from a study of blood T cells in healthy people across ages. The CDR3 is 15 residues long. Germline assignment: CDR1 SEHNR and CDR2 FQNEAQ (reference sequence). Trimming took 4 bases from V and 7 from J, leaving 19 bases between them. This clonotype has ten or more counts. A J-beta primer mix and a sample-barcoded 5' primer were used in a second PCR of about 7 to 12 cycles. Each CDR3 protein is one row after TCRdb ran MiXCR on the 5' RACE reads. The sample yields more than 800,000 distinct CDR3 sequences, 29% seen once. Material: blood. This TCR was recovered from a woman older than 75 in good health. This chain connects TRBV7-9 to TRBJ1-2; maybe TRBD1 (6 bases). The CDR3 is CASSSHDRPSLGYTF. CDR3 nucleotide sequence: TGTGCCAGCAGCTCTCATGACAGGCCCAGCCTTGGCTACACCTTC.